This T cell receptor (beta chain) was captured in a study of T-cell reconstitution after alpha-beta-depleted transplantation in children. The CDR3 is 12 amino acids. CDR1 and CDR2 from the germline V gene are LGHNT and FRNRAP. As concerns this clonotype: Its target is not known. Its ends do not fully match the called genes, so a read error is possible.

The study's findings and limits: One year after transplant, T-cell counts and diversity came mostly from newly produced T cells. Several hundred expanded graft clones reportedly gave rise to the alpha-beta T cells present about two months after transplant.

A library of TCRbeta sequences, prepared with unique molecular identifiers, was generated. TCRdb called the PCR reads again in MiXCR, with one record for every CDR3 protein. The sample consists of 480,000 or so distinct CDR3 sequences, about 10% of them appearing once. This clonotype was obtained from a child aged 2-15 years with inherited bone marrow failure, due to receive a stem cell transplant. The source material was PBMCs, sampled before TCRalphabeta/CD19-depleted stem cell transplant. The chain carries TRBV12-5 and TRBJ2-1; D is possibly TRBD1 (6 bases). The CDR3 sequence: CASAIQGHDQFF. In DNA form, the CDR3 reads TGTGCTAGTGCCATACAGGGCCATGATCAGTTCTTC.